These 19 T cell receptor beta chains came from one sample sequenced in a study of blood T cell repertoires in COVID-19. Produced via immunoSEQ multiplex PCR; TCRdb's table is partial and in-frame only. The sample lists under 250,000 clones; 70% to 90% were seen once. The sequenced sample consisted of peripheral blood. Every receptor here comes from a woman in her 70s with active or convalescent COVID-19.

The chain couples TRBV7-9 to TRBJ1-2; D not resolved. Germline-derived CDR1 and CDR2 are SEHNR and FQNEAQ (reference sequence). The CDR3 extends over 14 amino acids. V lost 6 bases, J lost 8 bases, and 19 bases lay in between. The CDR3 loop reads CASRADGDLWGYTF. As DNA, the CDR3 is TGTGCCAGCAGAGCCGACGGGGATTTATGGGGCTACACCTTC.

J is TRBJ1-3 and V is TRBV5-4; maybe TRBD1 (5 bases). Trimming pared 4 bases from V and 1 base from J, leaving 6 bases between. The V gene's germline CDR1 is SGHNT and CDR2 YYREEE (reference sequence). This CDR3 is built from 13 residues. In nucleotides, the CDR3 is TGTGCCAGCAGCGGACATTCTGGAAACACCATATATTTT. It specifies CASSGHSGNTIYF.

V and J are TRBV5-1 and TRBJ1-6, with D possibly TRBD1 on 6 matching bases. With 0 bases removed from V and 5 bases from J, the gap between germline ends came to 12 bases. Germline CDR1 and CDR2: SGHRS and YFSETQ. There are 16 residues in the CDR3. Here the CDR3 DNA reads TGCGCCAGCAGCTTGGTGTCAGGGGCAAATAATTCACCCCTCCACTTT. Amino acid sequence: CASSLVSGANNSPLHF.

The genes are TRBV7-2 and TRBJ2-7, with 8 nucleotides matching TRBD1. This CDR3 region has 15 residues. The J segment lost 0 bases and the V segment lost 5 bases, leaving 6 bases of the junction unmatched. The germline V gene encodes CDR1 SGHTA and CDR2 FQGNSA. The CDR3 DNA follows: TGTGCCAGCAGCCCACGACAGGGGAGCTCCTACGAGCAGTACTTC. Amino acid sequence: CASSPRQGSSYEQYF.

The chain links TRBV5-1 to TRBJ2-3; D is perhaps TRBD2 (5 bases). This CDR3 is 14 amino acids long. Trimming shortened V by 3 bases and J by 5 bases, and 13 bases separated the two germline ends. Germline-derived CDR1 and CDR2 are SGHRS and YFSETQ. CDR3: CASSYGIHGDTQYF. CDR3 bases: TGCGCCAGCAGCTACGGGATACACGGAGATACGCAGTATTTT.

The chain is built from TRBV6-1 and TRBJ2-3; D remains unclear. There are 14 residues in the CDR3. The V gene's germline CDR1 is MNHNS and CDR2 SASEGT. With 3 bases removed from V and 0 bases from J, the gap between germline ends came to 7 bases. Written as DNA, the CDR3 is TGTGCCAGCAGTGATCGGGTTAGCACAGATACGCAGTATTTT. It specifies CASSDRVSTDTQYF.

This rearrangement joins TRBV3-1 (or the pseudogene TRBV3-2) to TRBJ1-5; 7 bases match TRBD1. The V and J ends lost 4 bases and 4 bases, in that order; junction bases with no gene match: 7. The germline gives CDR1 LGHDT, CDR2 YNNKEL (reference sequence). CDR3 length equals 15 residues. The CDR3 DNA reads TGTGCCAGCAGCCCCGGGACAGAGCAGAATCAGCCCCAGCATTTT. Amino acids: CASSPGTEQNQPQHF.

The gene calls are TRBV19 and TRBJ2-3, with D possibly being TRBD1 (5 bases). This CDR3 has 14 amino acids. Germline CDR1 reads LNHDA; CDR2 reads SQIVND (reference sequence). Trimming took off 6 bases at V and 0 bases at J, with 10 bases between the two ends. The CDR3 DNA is TGTGCCAGTAGGCAGGGAATTAGCACAGATACGCAGTATTTT. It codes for CASRQGISTDTQYF.

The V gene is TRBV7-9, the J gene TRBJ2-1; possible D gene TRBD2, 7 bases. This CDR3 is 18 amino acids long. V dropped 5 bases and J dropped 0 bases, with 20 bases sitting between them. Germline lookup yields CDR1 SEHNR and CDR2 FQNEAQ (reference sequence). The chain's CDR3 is CASSLRGGGLSSYNEQFF. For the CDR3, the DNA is TGTGCCAGCAGCCTCAGGGGCGGGGGCCTTAGCTCCTACAATGAGCAGTTCTTC.

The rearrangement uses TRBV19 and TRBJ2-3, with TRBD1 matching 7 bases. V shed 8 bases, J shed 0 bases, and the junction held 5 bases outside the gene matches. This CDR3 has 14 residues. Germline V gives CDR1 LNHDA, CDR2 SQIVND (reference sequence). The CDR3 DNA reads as TGTGCCAGTCTCGACAGGGAGAGCACAGATACGCAGTATTTT. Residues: CASLDRESTDTQYF.

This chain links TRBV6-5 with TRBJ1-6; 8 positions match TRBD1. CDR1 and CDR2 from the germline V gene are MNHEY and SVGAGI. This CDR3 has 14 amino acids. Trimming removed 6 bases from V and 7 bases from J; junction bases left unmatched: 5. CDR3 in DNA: TGTGCCAGCAGCCGGACAGGGTGGAATTCACCCCTCCACTTT. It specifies CASSRTGWNSPLHF.

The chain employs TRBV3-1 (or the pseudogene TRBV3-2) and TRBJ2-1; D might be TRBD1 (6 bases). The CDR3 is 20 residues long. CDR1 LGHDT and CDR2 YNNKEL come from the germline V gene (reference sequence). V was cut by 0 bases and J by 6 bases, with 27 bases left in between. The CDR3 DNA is TGTGCCAGCAGCCAAGAGGGCCCTAACTCCAGGCCAACAGGGACCAATGAGCAGTTCTTC. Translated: CASSQEGPNSRPTGTNEQFF.

This chain's CDR3 is CASSVNRGAGYTF. For the CDR3, the DNA is TGTGCCAGCAGCGTTAACAGGGGCGCTGGCTACACCTTC. The chain recombines TRBV6-5 with TRBJ1-2; 7 bases match TRBD1. Trimming removed 6 bases from V and 7 bases from J; junction bases left unmatched: 8. The germline V gene has CDR1 MNHEY and CDR2 SVGAGI. The CDR3 covers 13 residues.

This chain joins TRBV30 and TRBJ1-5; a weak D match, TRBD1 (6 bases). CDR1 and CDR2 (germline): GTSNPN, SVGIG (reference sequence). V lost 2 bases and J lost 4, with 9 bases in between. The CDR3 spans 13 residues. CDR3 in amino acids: CAWSYRENQPQHF. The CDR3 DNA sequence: TGTGCCTGGAGTTACAGGGAAAATCAGCCCCAGCATTTT.

The CDR3 DNA follows: TGCGCCAGCCAAGTAGATCCTAATCAGCCCCAGCATTTT. Its protein product is CASQVDPNQPQHF. J is TRBJ1-5 and V is TRBV5-1; D gene uncertain. The V gene lost 7 bases and the J gene lost 4 bases, with 12 bases spanning the gap. From germline, CDR1 is SGHRS and CDR2 YFSETQ. This CDR3 is built from 13 residues.

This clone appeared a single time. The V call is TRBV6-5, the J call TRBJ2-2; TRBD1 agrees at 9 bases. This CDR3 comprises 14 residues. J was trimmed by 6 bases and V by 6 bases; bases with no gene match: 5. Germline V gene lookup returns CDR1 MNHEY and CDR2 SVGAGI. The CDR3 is CASRAQGASGELFF. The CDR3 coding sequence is TGTGCCAGCAGAGCACAGGGGGCATCCGGGGAGCTGTTTTTT.

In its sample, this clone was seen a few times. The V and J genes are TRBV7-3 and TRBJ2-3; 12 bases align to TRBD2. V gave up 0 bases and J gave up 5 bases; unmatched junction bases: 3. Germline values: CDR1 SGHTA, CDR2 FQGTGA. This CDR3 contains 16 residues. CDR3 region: CASSLTGGLAGDTQYF. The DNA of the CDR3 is TGTGCCAGCAGCTTAACGGGGGGACTAGCGGGAGATACGCAGTATTTT. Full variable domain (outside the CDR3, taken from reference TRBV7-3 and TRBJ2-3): GAGVSQTPSNKVTEKGKYVELRCDPISGHTALYWYRQSLGQGPEFLIYFQGTGAADDSGLPNDRFFAVRPEGSVSTLKIQRTERGDSAVYLCASSLTGGLAGDTQYFGPGTRLTVL.

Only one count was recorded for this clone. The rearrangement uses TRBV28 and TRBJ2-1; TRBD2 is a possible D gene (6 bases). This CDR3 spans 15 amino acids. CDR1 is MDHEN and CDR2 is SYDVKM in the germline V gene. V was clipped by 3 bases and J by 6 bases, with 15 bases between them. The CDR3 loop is CASSFGIAARNEQFF. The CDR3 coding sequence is TGTGCCAGCAGTTTTGGGATAGCGGCCCGCAATGAGCAGTTCTTC.

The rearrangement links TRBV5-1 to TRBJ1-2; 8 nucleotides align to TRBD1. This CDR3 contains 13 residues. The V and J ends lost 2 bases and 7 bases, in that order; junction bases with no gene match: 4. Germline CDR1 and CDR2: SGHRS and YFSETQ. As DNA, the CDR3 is TGCGCCAGCAGCTTTCAGGGGGCGCTTGGCTACACCTTC. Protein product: CASSFQGALGYTF.